A single T cell receptor (beta chain) is shown here with its context. Both 60 Vbeta primers and 13 Jbeta primers went into the PCR. Here immunoSEQ multiplex PCR was the method, and the copy in TCRdb shows in-frame clones only, minus some. The sample holds 95,000 to 150,000 clones; under 80% are singletons and the top ten take 3% to 5%. These data come from a study of cytomegalovirus exposure and HLA in healthy donors. Germline lookup yields CDR1 LNHDA and CDR2 SQIVND (reference sequence). The CDR3 has 14 residues. The V gene end was trimmed by 4 bases and the J gene end by 7 bases; junction bases not matched to a gene: 7.

Material: PBMCs. This chain joins TRBV19 and TRBJ1-1; 9 nucleotides agree with TRBD1. The sequence derives from a man aged 35 to 55 in good health and CMV-seropositive. The CDR3 reads CASSSRDRVGEAFF. CDR3 bases: TGTGCCAGTAGTAGCCGGGACAGGGTTGGTGAAGCTTTCTTT.